Listed below are T cell receptor beta chains from one sample, sequenced in a study of CD8+CD57+ T cells in acquired aplastic anemia. MiXCR, run by TCRdb on the reads, gives a single entry per CDR3 protein. Of about 160,000 distinct CDR3 sequences listed, less than 60% are singletons. What was sequenced was sorted CD4+, CD8+, or CD8+CD57+ T cells (not recorded which) from PBMCs. The receptors stem from a human donor with aplastic anemia. Each CDR3 is given with its conserved first and last residue. The D gene is left open where the match is weak. Rows may omit the clone size; those that give it use once, few, many or a size class.

j_call v_call clone_size d_call cdr3_aa cdr3_nt
TRBJ2-7 TRBV2 NA NA CASRDKIRDSSLQYF TGTGCCAGCAGAGATAAAATCCGGGACTCCTCGTTGCAGTACTTC
TRBJ2-7 TRBV6-1 once NA CASRTQPYEQYF TGTGCCAGCAGGACTCAACCCTACGAGCAGTACTTC
TRBJ2-3 TRBV14 many NA CASSQERLSTDTQYF TGTGCCAGCAGCCAAGAACGACTGAGCACAGATACGCAGTATTTT
TRBJ1-1 TRBV12-3/TRBV12-4 many NA CASSFSGREAFF TGTGCCAGCAGTTTTTCTGGGCGTGAAGCTTTCTTT
TRBJ2-7 TRBV10-3 once NA CAISQGTYEQYF TGTGCCATCAGTCAAGGAACCTACGAGCAGTACTTC
TRBJ1-2 TRBV18 few NA CASSPTREPYGYTF TGTGCCAGCTCACCGACAAGAGAACCCTATGGCTACACCTTC
TRBJ2-1 TRBV19 many NA CASSISVQGPEQFF TGTGCCAGTAGTATTTCAGTTCAGGGCCCGGAGCAGTTCTTC
TRBJ2-2 TRBV11-2 NA NA CASSPRGAGSTGELFF TGTGCCAGCAGCCCCCGGGGGGCGGGAAGCACCGGGGAGCTGTTTTTT
TRBJ1-1 TRBV6-1 few NA CASSEQKFTEAFF TGTGCCAGCAGTGAACAGAAATTCACTGAAGCTTTCTTT
TRBJ2-2 TRBV5-1 many NA CASSFGTGNTGELFF TGCGCCAGCAGCTTTGGGACTGGGAACACCGGGGAGCTGTTTTTT
TRBJ2-7 TRBV7-9 many TRBD2 CASSPSPGTSGTEQYF TGTGCCAGCAGCCCCTCACCCGGGACTAGCGGGACCGAGCAGTACTTC
TRBJ1-4 TRBV25-1 few NA CASSSKGRVNEKLFF TGTGCCAGCAGCTCTAAGGGACGGGTTAATGAAAAACTGTTTTTT
TRBJ1-1 TRBV29-1 NA NA CSAQENTEAFF TGCAGCGCGCAAGAGAACACTGAAGCTTTCTTT
TRBJ1-5 TRBV25-1 once NA CASSLRRTSSNQPQHF TGTGCCAGCAGCCTCCGCCGGACGTCGAGCAATCAGCCCCAGCATTTT
TRBJ2-3 TRBV6-2/TRBV6-3 NA TRBD1 CASSYQGETDTQYF TGTGCCAGCAGTTACCAGGGGGAGACAGATACGCAGTATTTT
TRBJ2-4 TRBV24-1 many NA CATSEDVVGENIQYF TGTGCCACCAGTGAGGACGTTGTCGGGGAAAACATTCAGTACTTC
TRBJ1-4 TRBV2 once NA CASLTAGKLFF TGTGCCAGCCTGACAGCCGGAAAACTGTTTTTT
TRBJ1-2 TRBV20-1 many NA CSARDRQGEAGYTF TGCAGTGCTAGAGATCGTCAGGGTGAGGCTGGCTACACCTTC
TRBJ2-7 TRBV7-9 NA NA CASSTSRGSSYEQYF TGTGCCAGCAGCACCTCGAGGGGGAGCTCCTACGAGCAGTACTTC
TRBJ2-1 TRBV29-1 many NA CSVEGIPYNEQFF TGCAGCGTTGAAGGAATCCCCTACAATGAGCAGTTCTTC
TRBJ2-7 TRBV2 NA NA CASSENGYYEQYF TGTGCCAGCAGTGAAAACGGATACTACGAGCAGTACTTC
TRBJ2-1 TRBV24-1 once TRBD2 CATSDHRTSGYNEQFF TGTGCCACCAGTGATCATCGGACTAGCGGTTACAATGAGCAGTTCTTC
TRBJ2-3 TRBV15 NA TRBD2 CATSREGSGGWTDTQYF TGTGCCACCAGCAGAGAGGGTAGCGGGGGGTGGACAGATACGCAGTATTTT
TRBJ2-7 TRBV7-2 NA TRBD2 CASSYGGGAWEQYF TGTGCCAGCAGCTATGGCGGGGGGGCGTGGGAGCAGTACTTC
TRBJ1-3 TRBV20-1 many NA CSASESGSSGNTIYF TGCAGTGCTAGCGAATCAGGGAGCTCTGGAAACACCATATATTTT
TRBJ2-1 TRBV5-1 NA TRBD2 CASSLVREEREQFF TGCGCCAGCAGCTTGGTACGGGAGGAGCGTGAGCAGTTCTTC
TRBJ2-6 TRBV12-3/TRBV12-4 many NA CASSLIGAGANVLTF TGTGCCAGCAGTTTAATCGGGGCTGGGGCCAACGTCCTGACTTTC
TRBJ2-5 TRBV2 NA NA CASSQLASETQYF TGTGCCAGCAGCCAACTAGCTTCTGAGACCCAGTACTTC
TRBJ1-2 TRBV4-1 few NA CASSHLSIDQGPNGYTF TGCGCCAGCAGCCACCTCAGTATCGATCAGGGCCCAAATGGCTACACCTTC
TRBJ2-7 TRBV6-2/TRBV6-3 NA TRBD1 CASSYVRGSSGQGTRAEQYF TGTGCCAGCAGTTATGTGAGGGGTAGTAGCGGACAGGGGACCCGGGCCGAGCAGTACTTC
TRBJ1-6 TRBV3-1 many TRBD1 CASRGQGGNSPLHF TGTGCCAGCAGAGGACAGGGGGGGAATTCACCCCTCCACTTT
TRBJ2-3 TRBV5-8 NA NA CASNPITPVKQYF TGTGCCAGCAACCCGATCACACCCGTGAAGCAGTATTTT
TRBJ1-6 TRBV6-1 NA NA CASTSGNTLRTPLHF TGTGCCAGCACCTCCGGGAACACCCTGAGAACACCCCTCCACTTT
TRBJ2-5 TRBV11-2 once NA CASSLPYQETQYF TGTGCCAGCAGTTTACCGTACCAAGAGACCCAGTACTTC
TRBJ2-3 TRBV11-1 NA NA CASADVGANTDTQYF TGTGCCAGCGCCGACGTGGGGGCCAACACAGATACGCAGTATTTT
TRBJ1-1 TRBV20-1 NA TRBD1 CSASSRTGDTEAFF TGCAGTGCCAGCTCCAGGACAGGGGACACTGAAGCTTTCTTT
TRBJ2-7 TRBV20-1 many TRBD2 CSARALAGGGPEQYF TGCAGTGCTAGAGCGCTCGCGGGCGGGGGTCCCGAGCAGTACTTC
TRBJ1-2 TRBV6-2/TRBV6-3 once TRBD1 CASSKGQGWYGYTF TGTGCCAGCAGTAAGGGACAGGGTTGGTATGGCTACACCTTC
TRBJ2-7 TRBV20-1 many NA CSARGGAGSYEQYF TGCAGTGCTAGAGGGGGGGCAGGCTCCTACGAGCAGTACTTC
TRBJ2-7 TRBV12-3/TRBV12-4 many NA CASSRGVDYEQYF TGTGCCAGCAGCCGCGGGGTTGACTACGAGCAGTACTTC